This note documents a single T cell receptor beta chain sequence. The data were taken from a study of cytomegalovirus exposure and HLA in healthy donors. The CDR3 runs 12 residues. With 5 bases removed from V and 5 bases from J, the gap between germline ends came to 10 bases. In germline, CDR1 is SGHRS, CDR2 YFSETQ. A multiplex PCR was run with 60 Vbeta primers and 13 Jbeta primers. Clones were read by immunoSEQ multiplex PCR, and TCRdb kept only the in-frame ones, dropping some. The data contain under 200,000 clones, 82% of them singletons. The J gene is TRBJ1-2, the V gene TRBV5-1; D perhaps matches TRBD1 (6 bases). The source of this sequence is a girl aged 2 to 9 in good health and CMV-seropositive. Sequencing used PBMCs. In DNA, the CDR3 is TGCGCCAGCAGGCTGCAGGGGTATGGCTACACCTTC. Its translation is CASRLQGYGYTF.